This record looks at one T cell receptor (beta chain) sequence and its context. Authors' processing steps: Quality scores were absent from the junction-only immunoSEQ sequences, so filtering differed. Produced via immunoSEQ multiplex PCR; TCRdb's table is partial and in-frame only. V and J calls and clone size are given by that table; D and trimming were obtained from the DNA. The repertoire holds about 490,000 clones, with about 85% as singletons. The CDR3 length is 11 residues. Trimming shortened V by 3 bases and J by 5 bases, and 4 bases separated the two germline ends. Germline-derived CDR1 and CDR2 are KGHSH and LQKENI. The data were obtained in a study of shared clonotypes between healthy human individuals. Donors were healthy HIV-negative adults without recently reported acute infections or vaccinations.

This sequence was found in a woman in her thirties or forties in good health. Some clones in this sample may be carry-over from other donors' samples. The source material was PBMCs. This chain links TRBV18 with TRBJ2-5; D ambiguous. As DNA, the CDR3 is TGTGCCAGCTCACCGTTCGAGACCCAGTACTTC. Translating it yields CASSPFETQYF.